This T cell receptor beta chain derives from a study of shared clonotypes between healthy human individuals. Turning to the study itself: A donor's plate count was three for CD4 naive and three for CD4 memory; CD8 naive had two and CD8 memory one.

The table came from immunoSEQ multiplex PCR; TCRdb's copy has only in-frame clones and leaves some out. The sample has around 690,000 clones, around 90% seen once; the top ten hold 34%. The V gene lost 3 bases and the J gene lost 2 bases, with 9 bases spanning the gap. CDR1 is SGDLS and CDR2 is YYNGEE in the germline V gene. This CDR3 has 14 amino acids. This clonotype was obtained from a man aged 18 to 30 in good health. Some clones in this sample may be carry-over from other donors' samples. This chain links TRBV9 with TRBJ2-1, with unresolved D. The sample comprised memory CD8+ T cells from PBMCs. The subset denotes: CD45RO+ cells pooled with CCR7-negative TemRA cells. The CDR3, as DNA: TGTGCCAGCAGCGCACCGGCCCCCTACAATGAGCAGTTCTTC. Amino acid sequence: CASSAPAPYNEQFF.